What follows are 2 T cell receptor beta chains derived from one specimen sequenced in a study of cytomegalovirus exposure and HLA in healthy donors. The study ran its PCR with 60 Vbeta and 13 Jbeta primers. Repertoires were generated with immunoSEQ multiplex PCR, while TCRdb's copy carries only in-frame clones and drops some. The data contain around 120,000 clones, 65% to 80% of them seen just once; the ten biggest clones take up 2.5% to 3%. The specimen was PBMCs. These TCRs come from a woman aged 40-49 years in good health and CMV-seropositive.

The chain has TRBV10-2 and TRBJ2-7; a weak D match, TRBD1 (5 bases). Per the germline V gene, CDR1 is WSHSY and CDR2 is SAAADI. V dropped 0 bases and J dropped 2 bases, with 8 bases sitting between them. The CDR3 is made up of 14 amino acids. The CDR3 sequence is CASSESGRAYEQYF. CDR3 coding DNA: TGCGCCAGCAGTGAGTCTGGCAGGGCCTACGAGCAGTACTTC.

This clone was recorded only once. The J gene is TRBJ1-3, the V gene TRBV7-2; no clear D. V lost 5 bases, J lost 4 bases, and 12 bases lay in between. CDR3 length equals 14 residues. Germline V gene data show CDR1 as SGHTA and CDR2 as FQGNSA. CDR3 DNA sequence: TGTGCCAGCAGCGCTGGTCTATCGGGAAACACCATATATTTT. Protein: CASSAGLSGNTIYF.